These T cell receptor beta chains were read from a single sample in a study of OX40 agonist ivuxolimab in advanced cancers. Clones were read by immunoSEQ multiplex PCR, and TCRdb kept only the in-frame ones, dropping some. The table lists some 25,000 clones, approximately 83% of them singletons. The starting material was CD4+ or CD8+ T cells sorted from blood, obtained in a trial of the OX40 agonist ivuxolimab. The receptors derive from an adult with an advanced solid tumor such as melanoma, head and neck, liver or kidney cancer. Each CDR3 is given with its conserved first and last residue. The D gene is left open where the match is weak. Clone size, where shown, is once, few, many, or a class for clones that have expanded.

clone size	D gene	V gene	J gene	CDR3 DNA	CDR3 protein
.	.	TRBV30	TRBJ1-4	TGTGCCTGGGTGGAAGGGGCAACTAATGAAAAACTGTTTTTT	CAWVEGATNEKLFF
.	.	TRBV5-6	TRBJ1-5	TGTGCCAGCAGCTTGCAGGGTGATCAGCCCCAGCATTTT	CASSLQGDQPQHF
.	.	TRBV5-6	TRBJ2-1	TGTGCCAGCAGCTACGAACCCCTTGAGCAGTTCTTC	CASSYEPLEQFF
once	TRBD2	TRBV27	TRBJ2-3	TGTGCCAGCAGCGGGCGGGAGGTTACAGATACGCAGTATTTT	CASSGREVTDTQYF
.	.	TRBV28	TRBJ1-1	TGTGCCAGCAGTTTATACAGTGAAGCTTTCTTT	CASSLYSEAFF
.	TRBD2	TRBV5-8	TRBJ2-2	TGTGCCAGCAGCTTTGGACTAGCAGGCGGGGAGCTGTTTTTT	CASSFGLAGGELFF
.	TRBD2	TRBV6-5	TRBJ2-1	TGTGCCAGCAGTACAGAGCGGGGGGTTTACAATGAGCAGTTCTTC	CASSTERGVYNEQFF
.	TRBD2	TRBV6-5	TRBJ2-1	TGTGCCAGCAGCCCCCAGGGACTAGCGGGGGATGAGCAGTTCTTC	CASSPQGLAGDEQFF
.	TRBD1	TRBV27	TRBJ2-1	TGTGCCAGCAGTGCCCGACAGGGTGTGGGTGAGCAGTTCTTC	CASSARQGVGEQFF
.	.	TRBV10-3	TRBJ1-1	TGTGCCATCAGTGAGTCGTTGGGGGCGGAGGCTTTCTTT	CAISESLGAEAFF
.	.	TRBV20-1	TRBJ2-7	TGCAGTGCTAGAGATTGGTACGAGCAGTACTTC	CSARDWYEQYF
.	TRBD1	TRBV16	TRBJ2-7	TGTGCCAGCAGCCAATGGCCGGGACAGGACTCCCCGAACTCCTACGAGCAGTACTTC	CASSQWPGQDSPNSYEQYF
.	TRBD1	TRBV29-1	TRBJ1-2	TGCAGCGTCGCCGGGACAGAAGATGGCTACACCTTC	CSVAGTEDGYTF
once	.	TRBV4-3	TRBJ2-1	TGCGCCAGCAGCCAAGATACGAGCCCCTACAATGAGCAGTTCTTC	CASSQDTSPYNEQFF
.	.	TRBV9	TRBJ2-3	TGTGCCGTGGGGAGGGGGTTAGGAGATACGCAGTATTTT	CAVGRGLGDTQYF
.	.	TRBV6-6	TRBJ1-1	TGTGCCAGCAGTTACTCGCCAGGGATGAGCACTGAAGCTTTCTTT	CASSYSPGMSTEAFF
.	.	TRBV5-1	TRBJ1-1	TGCGCCAGCAGCTTGGCCGGGACACGTAACACTGAAGCTTTCTTT	CASSLAGTRNTEAFF
.	TRBD2	TRBV27	TRBJ2-7	TGTGCCAGCAGTTTAGCGGCCAGCGGGAGGGCCTTCTACGAGCAGTACTTC	CASSLAASGRAFYEQYF
once	.	TRBV28	TRBJ2-6	TGTGCCACCCAGACGAGGGCTGGGGCCAACGTCCTGACTTTC	CATQTRAGANVLTF
.	TRBD1	TRBV7-9	TRBJ1-2	TGTGCCAGCAGCCCACCCCCTGCGGGTCAGGACAGGGTAAATGGCTACACCTTC	CASSPPPAGQDRVNGYTF
.	.	TRBV9	TRBJ2-7	TGTGCCAGCAGCGGGAGGGACAGCTCCTACGAGCAGTACTTC	CASSGRDSSYEQYF
few	.	TRBV7-9	TRBJ2-1	TGTGCCAGCAGCCCACCGGAGGAAGTCTACAATGAGCAGTTCTTC	CASSPPEEVYNEQFF
.	.	TRBV4-1	TRBJ1-2	TGCGCCAGCAGCCAAGGGTTCGACGTCAAGAGGGAGAGTGGCTACACCTTC	CASSQGFDVKRESGYTF
.	.	TRBV27	TRBJ2-7	TGTGCCAGCAGTTTATCCCGGAGGGCCGATTACGAGCAGTACTTC	CASSLSRRADYEQYF
.	.	TRBV4-3	TRBJ1-1	TGCGCCAGCAGCCAAGATGGAGGGCCTGACACTGAAGCTTTCTTT	CASSQDGGPDTEAFF
.	TRBD1	TRBV28	TRBJ2-7	TGTGCCACCCAACGGTCGGGACAGGGTTACGAGCAGTACTTC	CATQRSGQGYEQYF
.	.	TRBV4-1	TRBJ1-6	TGCGCCAGCAGCCAAGGACTAGGTAATTCACCCCTCCACTTT	CASSQGLGNSPLHF
.	.	TRBV7-2	TRBJ2-1	TGTGCCAGCAGCTTTAGGGACATTTACAATGAGCAGTTCTTC	CASSFRDIYNEQFF
few	TRBD1	TRBV29-1	TRBJ1-2	TGCAGCGTTGAAGCACCGGGACAGTACTATGGCTACACCTTC	CSVEAPGQYYGYTF
.	.	TRBV19	TRBJ2-7	TGTGCCAGTAGTATTGGAGGGGCAAATTACGAGCAGTACTTC	CASSIGGANYEQYF
.	.	TRBV6-1	TRBJ2-7	TGTGCCAGCAGTGGGGTCGACTGGACCTCCTACGAGCAGTACTTC	CASSGVDWTSYEQYF
.	TRBD1	TRBV5-1	TRBJ2-7	TGCGCCAGCAGCTTGGAAGGGACAGGGGATTACTACGAGCAGTACTTC	CASSLEGTGDYYEQYF
.	.	TRBV19	TRBJ1-1	TGTGCCAGTAGTCTGGGTCGGAACACTGAAGCTTTCTTT	CASSLGRNTEAFF
.	.	TRBV7-9	TRBJ2-1	TGTGCCAGCAGCTTAGAGGGTAGGGACCACAATGAGCAGTTCTTC	CASSLEGRDHNEQFF
.	TRBD1	TRBV9	TRBJ2-5	TGTGCCAGCAGCCTTGGGACAGGGGGTCAAGAGACCCAGTACTTC	CASSLGTGGQETQYF
.	TRBD2	TRBV27	TRBJ2-7	TGTGCCAGCAGTTCCGGGGCGTTGGGACTAGACGAGCAGTACTTC	CASSSGALGLDEQYF
.	.	TRBV27	TRBJ2-7	TGTGCCAGCAGTCTCACCACCTCCTACGAGCAGTACTTC	CASSLTTSYEQYF